This T cell receptor beta chain was profiled in a study of immune evolution from preneoplasia to lung adenocarcinoma. V lost 9 bases, J lost 3 bases, and 2 bases stayed unmatched. Per the germline V gene, CDR1 is MNHGY and CDR2 is SVAAGI. The CDR3 consists of 13 residues. Of note for this clone: What it binds is unknown.

Study-wide results and limits: Compared with EGFR-mutant or double wild-type lesions, KRAS-mutant nodules were more clonal.

Sequencing was performed with immunoSEQ multiplex PCR; in TCRdb, only in-frame clones are kept and a portion is missing. This table has about 11,000 clones, about nine tenths appearing once. This chain connects TRBV6-9 to TRBJ2-7; 13 bases line up with TRBD2. Sequenced sample: FFPE invasive lung adenocarcinoma tissue. This clonotype was sampled from a person aged 65 to 85 with invasive lung adenocarcinoma. The CDR3 region has the DNA TGTGCCAGTCGGACTAGCGGGAGCTACGAGCAGTACTTC. Protein: CASRTSGSYEQYF.